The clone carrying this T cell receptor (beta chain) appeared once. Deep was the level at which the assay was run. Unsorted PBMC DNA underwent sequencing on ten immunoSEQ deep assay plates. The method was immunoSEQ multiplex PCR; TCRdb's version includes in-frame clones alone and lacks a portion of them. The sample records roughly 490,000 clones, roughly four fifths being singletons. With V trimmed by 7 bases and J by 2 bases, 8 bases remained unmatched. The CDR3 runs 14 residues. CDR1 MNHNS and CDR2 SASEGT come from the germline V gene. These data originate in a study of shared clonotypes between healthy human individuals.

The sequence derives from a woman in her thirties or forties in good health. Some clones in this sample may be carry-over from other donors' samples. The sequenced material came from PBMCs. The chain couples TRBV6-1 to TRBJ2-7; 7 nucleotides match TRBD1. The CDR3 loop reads CASKWGQLAYEQYF. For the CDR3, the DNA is TGTGCCAGCAAGTGGGGACAGCTTGCCTACGAGCAGTACTTC.